This passage covers 24 T cell receptor beta chains from one sample sequenced in a study of OX40 agonist ivuxolimab in advanced cancers. The data were produced by immunoSEQ multiplex PCR, yet TCRdb's version contains in-frame clones alone and is incomplete. This sample carries tens of thousands of clones, approximately 82% of them seen once, and the ten largest clones take around 3.8%. Here the sequenced sample was CD4+ or CD8+ T cells sorted from blood, taken in a trial of the OX40 agonist ivuxolimab. Receptor source: an adult with an advanced solid tumor such as melanoma, head and neck, liver or kidney cancer.

The rearrangement links TRBV7-2 to TRBJ2-1; TRBD2 matches at 8 bases. Trimming at V came to 1 base and at J to 3 bases, leaving 11 bases not matched to a gene. This CDR3 is built from 18 residues. Looked up from germline, CDR1 is SGHTA and CDR2 is FQGNSA. The CDR3 nucleotides are TGTGCCAGCAGCTTAGACAGGACTAGCTTTTTCAACTACAATGAGCAGTTCTTC. Translated, it gives CASSLDRTSFFNYNEQFF.

This clone was seen a handful of times. The chain has TRBV6-5 and TRBJ1-1, with D perhaps TRBD1 (5 bases). The CDR3 length is 13 residues. V was cut by 5 bases and J by 3 bases, with 10 bases left in between. Germline CDR1 MNHEY, CDR2 SVGAGI. The CDR3 region has the DNA TGTGCCAGCAGTGGGGGGGAAGACACTGAAGCTTTCTTT. Protein sequence: CASSGGEDTEAFF.

This clone was seen a few times. The gene calls are TRBV18 and TRBJ1-1; D is unresolved. With 2 bases removed from V and 1 base from J, the gap between germline ends came to 5 bases. CDR1 and CDR2 (germline): KGHSH, LQKENI. This CDR3 spans 13 amino acids. The DNA for the CDR3 is TGTGCCAGCTCACCAACTCCGAACACTGAAGCTTTCTTT. It specifies CASSPTPNTEAFF.

This clone was found once. This sequence joins TRBV9 and TRBJ2-3, with 11 bases identical to TRBD2. Germline trimming cut 3 bases from V and 14 bases from J; bases unmatched to any gene: 5. The CDR3 is made up of 12 amino acids. The V gene's germline CDR1 is SGDLS and CDR2 YYNGEE. CDR3 region: CASSGSGGAWYF. DNA for the CDR3: TGTGCCAGCAGCGGTAGCGGGGGGGCGTGGTATTTT.

This sequence joins TRBV18 and TRBJ1-1; 7 bases are a match to TRBD1. The length of the CDR3 is 15 residues. The germline V gene encodes CDR1 KGHSH and CDR2 LQKENI. With 3 bases clipped from V and 3 bases from J, the junction kept 7 bases outside the gene matches. CDR3 region: CASSPRDSGDTEAFF. The CDR3 bases are TGTGCCAGCTCACCGAGGGACAGCGGAGACACTGAAGCTTTCTTT.

This rearrangement joins TRBV5-1 to TRBJ1-2; TRBD1 might be the D (5 bases). The germline CDR1 and CDR2 sequences are SGHRS and YFSETQ. Trimming stripped 0 bases from V and 7 bases from J, with 19 bases between. This CDR3 contains 16 residues. The CDR3 DNA reads as TGCGCCAGCAGCTTGGGTAGCAACAGGCTCGGGGCTGGCTACACCTTC. It encodes CASSLGSNRLGAGYTF. Variable domain in full (rest from reference TRBV5-1 and TRBJ1-2): KAGVTQTPRYLIKTRGQQVTLSCSPISGHRSVSWYQQTPGQGLQFLFEYFSETQRNKGNFPGRFSGRQFSNSRSEMNVSTLELGDSALYLCASSLGSNRLGAGYTFGSGTRLTVV.

The gene calls are TRBV27 and TRBJ2-7; 9 bases map to TRBD1. Germline V gives CDR1 MNHEY, CDR2 SMNVEV (reference sequence). V lost 2 bases, J lost 4 bases, and 15 bases stayed unmatched. CDR3 length: 18 residues. CDR3 loop: CASSLRSSPGQGEYEQYF. The CDR3 bases are TGTGCCAGCAGTTTACGGTCCTCCCCGGGACAGGGAGAGTACGAGCAGTACTTC.

The chain employs TRBV7-2 and TRBJ1-3; no firm D call. Trimming took off 2 bases at V and 4 bases at J, with 18 bases between the two ends. CDR3 length equals 17 residues. Per germline, CDR1 SGHTA and CDR2 FQGNSA. CDR3 protein: CASSLRGDPSGGNTIYF. The CDR3 nucleotides are TGTGCCAGCAGCTTACGGGGAGATCCTAGTGGAGGAAACACCATATATTTT.

The chain uses TRBV19 and TRBJ2-3; the D is unclear. CDR1 and CDR2 from the germline V gene are LNHDA and SQIVND (reference sequence). Deletions cut 7 bases from V and 0 bases from J, with 8 bases between. The CDR3 spans 13 residues. CDR3 nucleotides: TGTGCCAGTAAAGGGTCTAGCACAGATACGCAGTATTTT. Protein sequence: CASKGSSTDTQYF.

The chain couples TRBV6-5 to TRBJ1-2, with 10 bases matching TRBD1. The CDR3 totals 15 residues. V lost 5 bases and J lost 4; bases outside the gene matches: 7. Germline loops: CDR1 MNHEY, CDR2 SVGAGI. This CDR3 reads CASSNRQGASYGYTF. CDR3 DNA: TGTGCCAGCAGTAACCGACAGGGGGCGAGCTATGGCTACACCTTC.

The chain couples TRBV27 to TRBJ2-7, with no clear D. The CDR3 runs to 14 residues. Germline lookup yields CDR1 MNHEY and CDR2 SMNVEV (reference sequence). The V and J ends lost 1 base and 0 bases respectively, with 7 bases between them. DNA of the CDR3: TGTGCCAGCAGTTTATACGCAGACTCCTACGAGCAGTACTTC. Amino acids: CASSLYADSYEQYF.

This rearrangement joins TRBV5-1 to TRBJ2-1, with a possible D match to TRBD1 (5 bases). This CDR3 region has 14 residues. V was trimmed by 4 bases and J by 2 bases, leaving 10 bases between them. Per the germline V gene, CDR1 is SGHRS and CDR2 is YFSETQ. The CDR3: CASSPGHAYNEQFF. CDR3 DNA: TGCGCCAGCAGCCCTGGACACGCCTACAATGAGCAGTTCTTC.

The chain carries TRBV19 and TRBJ1-5; maybe TRBD1 (5 bases). From germline, CDR1 is LNHDA and CDR2 SQIVND (reference sequence). The CDR3 has 14 amino acids. V lost 5 bases to trimming and J lost 6 bases, with 14 bases between them. The CDR3 reads CASSSGGVGQPQHF. CDR3 DNA sequence: TGTGCCAGTAGTTCCGGAGGGGTTGGTCAGCCCCAGCATTTT.

The chain joins TRBV28 to TRBJ1-1; no firm D call. Between the trimmed V and J ends, which lost 6 bases and 1 base, there was a span of 12 bases. In germline, CDR1 is MDHEN, CDR2 SYDVKM. The CDR3 consists of 14 residues. In nucleotides, the CDR3 is TGTGCCAGCAGGGAGGCAGGCCCGAACACTGAAGCTTTCTTT. This codes for CASREAGPNTEAFF.

V usage is TRBV7-9 and J usage is TRBJ2-3, with D perhaps being TRBD1 or TRBD2 (5 bases each). The CDR3 contains 16 residues. The germline V and J ends were trimmed by 5 bases and 6 bases, with 21 bases remaining between them. Germline CDR1 and CDR2: SEHNR and FQNEAQ (reference sequence). Here the CDR3 reads CASSLRDPVDMDTQYF. The CDR3 bases are TGTGCCAGCAGCCTCCGGGACCCCGTCGACATGGATACGCAGTATTTT.

The chain is built from TRBV19 and TRBJ1-2; possibly TRBD1 for D (6 bases). Per the germline V gene, CDR1 is LNHDA and CDR2 is SQIVND (reference sequence). The CDR3 runs 15 residues. The V and J ends lost 2 bases and 4 bases respectively, with 14 bases between them. The CDR3 sequence: CASSISAGAGYGYTF. The CDR3 region has the DNA TGTGCCAGTAGTATATCGGCAGGGGCAGGCTATGGCTACACCTTC.

The chain employs TRBV5-1 and TRBJ1-1; D is possibly TRBD1 (5 bases). This CDR3 has 16 amino acids. V was pared by 1 base and J by 4 bases, with 17 bases between. In germline, CDR1 is SGHRS, CDR2 YFSETQ. The CDR3 region has the DNA TGCGCCAGCAGCTTGTCTTCAGGGAGGGTGGGCACTGAAGCTTTCTTT. Translating it yields CASSLSSGRVGTEAFF.

The chain combines TRBV9 with TRBJ2-3, with TRBD2 as a possible D gene (5 bases). The CDR3 spans 14 residues. V dropped 4 bases and J dropped 4 bases, with 13 bases sitting between them. Germline V CDR1 and CDR2: SGDLS, YYNGEE. The CDR3 sequence is CASSFGLQADTQYF. CDR3 bases: TGTGCCAGCAGCTTTGGACTTCAGGCAGATACGCAGTATTTT.

This clone occurred a few times. Mismatch with germline at one junction end may stem from a read error. V gene TRBV7-9 combines with J gene TRBJ1-3; D is ambiguous. CDR1 and CDR2 from the germline V gene are SEHNR and FQNEAQ (reference sequence). CDR3 length: 9 residues. This chain's CDR3 is CASSLDLHF. In DNA form, the CDR3 reads TGTGCCAGCAGCTTAGACCTGCATTTT.

The chain carries TRBV9 and TRBJ2-3, with D uncertain. V was trimmed by 2 bases and J by 0 bases, leaving 1 base between them. The V gene's germline CDR1 is SGDLS and CDR2 YYNGEE. The CDR3 runs to 12 residues. The CDR3 DNA sequence: TGTGCCAGCAGCGTTAGCACAGATACGCAGTATTTT. Translation: CASSVSTDTQYF.

The chain uses TRBV5-4 and TRBJ1-1; no reliable D call. Between the trimmed V and J ends, which lost 1 base and 4 bases, there was a span of 14 bases. The germline V gene has CDR1 SGHNT and CDR2 YYREEE (reference sequence). CDR3 length: 15 amino acids. CDR3 DNA sequence: TGTGCCAGCAGCTTGCGTACTGGACGGACCACTGAAGCTTTCTTT. Its protein is CASSLRTGRTTEAFF.

In this sample, this clone turned up a few times. J is TRBJ1-1 and V is TRBV19, with D perhaps TRBD1 (6 bases). Germline assignment: CDR1 LNHDA and CDR2 SQIVND (reference sequence). Trimming shortened V by 6 bases and J by 3 bases, and 14 bases separated the two germline ends. CDR3 length equals 14 residues. CDR3 coding DNA: TGTGCCAGTAGCCAAGGGGGTCTGTACACTGAAGCTTTCTTT. It is translated as CASSQGGLYTEAFF.

This clone was seen only a few times. In the same sample, other DNA sequences code for this CDR3. The genes are TRBV5-5 and TRBJ1-1; 8 nucleotides match TRBD1. Germline V CDR1 and CDR2: SGHKS, YYEKEE (reference sequence). V shed 8 bases, J shed 3 bases, and the junction held 3 bases outside the gene matches. The CDR3 is 12 residues long. The chain's CDR3 is CASGQGYTEAFF. CDR3 DNA sequence: TGTGCCAGTGGACAGGGCTACACTGAAGCTTTCTTT.

The genes are TRBV4-1 and TRBJ2-1; D unresolved. The CDR3 covers 12 residues. Germline CDR1 reads MGHRA; CDR2 reads YSYEKL. V lost 4 bases and J 8 bases, leaving 9 bases between the germline ends. The CDR3 loop reads CASSPLGDEQFF. CDR3 coding DNA: TGCGCCAGCAGCCCCCTAGGCGATGAGCAGTTCTTC.